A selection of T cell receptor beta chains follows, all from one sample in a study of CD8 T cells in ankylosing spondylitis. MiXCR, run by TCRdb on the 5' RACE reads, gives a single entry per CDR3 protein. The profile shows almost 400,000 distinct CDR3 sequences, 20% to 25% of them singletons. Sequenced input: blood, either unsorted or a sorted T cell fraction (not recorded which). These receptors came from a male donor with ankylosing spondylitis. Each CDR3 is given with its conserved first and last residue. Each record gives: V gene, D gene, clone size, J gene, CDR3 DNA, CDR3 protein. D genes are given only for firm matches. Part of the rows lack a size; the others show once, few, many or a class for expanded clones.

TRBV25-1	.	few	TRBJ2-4	TGTGCCAGCAGAGCCTCGGGGGTGAACATTCAGTACTTC	CASRASGVNIQYF
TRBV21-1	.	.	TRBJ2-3	TGTGCCAGCAGCAAACGGAGCCCAACTGTCACAGATACGCAGTATTTT	CASSKRSPTVTDTQYF
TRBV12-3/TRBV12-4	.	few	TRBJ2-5	TGTGCCAGCAGTTTTGGGGGGCCCGGGACCCAGTACTTC	CASSFGGPGTQYF
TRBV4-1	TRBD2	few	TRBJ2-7	TGCGCCAGCAGCCAATATAGCGGGAGCTCCTACGAGCAGTACTTC	CASSQYSGSSYEQYF
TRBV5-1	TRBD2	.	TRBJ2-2	TGCGCCAGCGGTAGCGGGAGGACTATAACCGGGGAGCTGTTTTTT	CASGSGRTITGELFF
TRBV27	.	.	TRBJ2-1	TGTGCCAGCAGCCCAGAACTGGAAACCTACAATGAGCAGTTCTTC	CASSPELETYNEQFF
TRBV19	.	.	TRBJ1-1	TGTGCCAGTAGTAGGGACACCCGCCGAGGGGCTTTCTTT	CASSRDTRRGAFF
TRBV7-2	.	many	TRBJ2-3	TGTGCCAGCAGCTTACGACGCACAGATACGCAGTATTTT	CASSLRRTDTQYF
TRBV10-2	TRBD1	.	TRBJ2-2	TGCGCCACCATGAGGGGGCCTGGCGGGGAGCTGTTTTTT	CATMRGPGGELFF
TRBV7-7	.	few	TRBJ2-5	TGTGCCAGCAGCTCAGTGCCGGGGGGCAGGGCGGAGACCCAGTACTTC	CASSSVPGGRAETQYF
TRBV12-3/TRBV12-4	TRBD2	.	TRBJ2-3	TGTGCCAGCAGTCCGGGACTAGCGGGAGCATATGATACGCAGTATTTT	CASSPGLAGAYDTQYF
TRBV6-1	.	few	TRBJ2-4	TGTGCCAGCAGCAATAATCCGGGGGTATCCAAAAACATTCAGTACTTC	CASSNNPGVSKNIQYF
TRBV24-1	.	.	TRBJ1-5	TGTGCCACCAGTGAAACAGTGAATCAGCCCCAGCATTTT	CATSETVNQPQHF
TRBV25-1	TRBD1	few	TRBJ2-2	TGTGCCAGCAGTGAACCGGGACAGGGTGCCGGGGAGCTGTTTTTT	CASSEPGQGAGELFF
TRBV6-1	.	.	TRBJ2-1	TGTGCCAGCAGTCGCGACACTTCCTACAATGAGCAGTTCTTC	CASSRDTSYNEQFF
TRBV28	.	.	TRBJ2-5	TGTGCCAGCAGGGTTGGTGGGGAGACCCAGTACTTC	CASRVGGETQYF
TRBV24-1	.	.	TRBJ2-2	TGTGCCACCAGTGATTTGCTCCTCGCGCAGGAGAACACCGGGGAGCTGTTTTTT	CATSDLLLAQENTGELFF
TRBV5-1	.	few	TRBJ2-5	TGCGCCAGCAGCTTGAGGGCAGGGAAACAAGAGACCCAGTACTTC	CASSLRAGKQETQYF
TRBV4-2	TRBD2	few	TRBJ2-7	TGTGCCAGCAGCCAAGACCGCGGGACTATTATCCACGAGCAGTACTTC	CASSQDRGTIIHEQYF
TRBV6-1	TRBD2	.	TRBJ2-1	TGTGCCAGCAGTGTTCTAGCGGCCTACAATGAGCAGTTCTTC	CASSVLAAYNEQFF
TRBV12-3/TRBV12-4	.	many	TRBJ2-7	TGTGCCAGCAGTTTATCTCCCTACGAGCAGTACTTC	CASSLSPYEQYF
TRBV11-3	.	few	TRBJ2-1	TGTGCCAGCAGCTTACAAACTGGATCCGCGCAGTTCTTC	CASSLQTGSAQFF
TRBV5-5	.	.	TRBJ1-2	TGTGCCAGCACCCCGACAGAACTTTTCGTGGGCTACACCTTC	CASTPTELFVGYTF
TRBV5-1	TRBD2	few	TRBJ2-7	TGCGCCAGCAGACACGGACTAGCGGGAGGGCCGGTCTACGAGCAGTACTTC	CASRHGLAGGPVYEQYF
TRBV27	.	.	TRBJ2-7	TGTGCCAGCAGCCCCCGGAGGTGGCCATCCTACGAGCAGTACTTC	CASSPRRWPSYEQYF
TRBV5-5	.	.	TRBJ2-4	TGTGCCAGCAGCTTGGGACAGGATAGCATTCAGTACTTC	CASSLGQDSIQYF
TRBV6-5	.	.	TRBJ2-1	TGTGCCAGCTCCCAGGGAGGTGAGCAGTTCTTC	CASSQGGEQFF
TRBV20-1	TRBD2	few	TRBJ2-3	TGCAGTGCAACCTCCTTAGCGGGCCTGGGCACAGATACGCAGTATTTT	CSATSLAGLGTDTQYF
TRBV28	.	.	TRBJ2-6	TGTGCCAGCGAGCCCGAGGGGGGAGGGAGCTCTGGGGCCAACGTCCTGACTTTC	CASEPEGGGSSGANVLTF
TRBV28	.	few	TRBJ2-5	TGTGCCAGCAGTTTCCCCGCCGAGGCGACCCAGTACTTC	CASSFPAEATQYF
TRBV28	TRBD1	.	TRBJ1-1	TGTGCCAGCAGTCTTCCCGGGACAGGGGGAATGAGGGCTTTCTTT	CASSLPGTGGMRAFF